This T cell receptor beta chain appears in the sequencing data of a study of T cell repertoires in ileal Crohn's disease. Study results and limitations: Compared with CD4 T cells, sorted CD8 cells carried more expanded clones. Active smokers at surgery had more clonal expansions than non-smokers. All patients with clonality above 26.8% had endoscopic recurrence.

This clone was detected only a few times. Its target is unknown. Around 0.55 micrograms of biopsy DNA per sample underwent TCRB immunosequencing. The method was immunoSEQ multiplex PCR; TCRdb's version includes in-frame clones alone and lacks a portion of them. The top ten clones hold 11% to 15% of a sample with around 5,600 clones, around four fifths of them seen once. This CDR3 has 15 amino acids. Germline V gene sequence: CDR1 MGHRA, CDR2 YSYEKL. Trimming removed 6 bases at V and 11 bases at J, with 25 bases between. This sequence joins TRBV4-1 and TRBJ1-1, with a weak D call TRBD1 (5 bases). The specimen sequenced was ileal tissue. The TCR originated in an adult with Crohn's disease. This CDR3 is CASSFHIGTYYQAFF. CDR3 coding DNA: TGCGCCAGCAGTTTCCACATCGGGACCTATTATCAGGCTTTCTTT.